These 10 T cell receptor beta chains came from one sample sequenced in a study of response to subunit inactivated influenza vaccine. TCRdb re-analysed the RT-PCR reads in MiXCR, keeping a single row per CDR3 protein. The profile shows about 160,000 distinct CDR3 sequences, approximately 10% of them singletons. The source was non-naive T cells sorted from PBMCs, collected roughly 6 weeks after vaccination. These receptors all stem from a man in his fifties who received an inactivated influenza vaccine.

This clonotype has only a few counts. The rearrangement uses TRBV2 and TRBJ2-7; 7 bases map to TRBD2. This CDR3 has 14 amino acids. CDR1 SNHLY and CDR2 FYNNEI come from the germline V gene. V trimming: 4 bases; J trimming: 0 bases; junction bases outside the gene matches: 3. This chain's CDR3 is CASSASGVSYEQYF. DNA of the CDR3: TGTGCCAGCAGTGCTAGCGGTGTCTCCTACGAGCAGTACTTC.

The genes are TRBV20-1 and TRBJ1-5; perhaps TRBD1 as D (5 bases). Germline values: CDR1 DFQATT, CDR2 SNEGSKA (reference sequence). V was cut by 5 bases and J by 3 bases, with 17 bases left in between. The CDR3 covers 15 residues. CDR3 loop: CSAPLPDRTNQPQHF. In DNA form, the CDR3 reads TGCAGTGCTCCCCTACCCGACAGAACCAATCAGCCCCAGCATTTT.

The chain uses TRBV5-1 and TRBJ2-5; D gene ambiguous. Per the germline V gene, CDR1 is SGHRS and CDR2 is YFSETQ. This CDR3 spans 12 amino acids. Trimming left V 5 bases short and J 3 bases short, with 8 bases between. CDR3 nucleotides: TGCGCCAGCAGACTAAGAGAAGAGACCCAGTACTTC. This sequence encodes CASRLREETQYF.

The V call is TRBV7-8, the J call TRBJ2-2; TRBD2 is a possible D gene (6 bases). The CDR3 has 15 residues. Trimming removed 4 bases from V and 1 base from J, with 10 bases in between. Germline V lookup: CDR1 SGHVS, CDR2 FQNEAQ. The CDR3, as DNA: TGTGCCAGCAGCTCGGCCGGGGGGAACACCGGGGAGCTGTTTTTT. Translation: CASSSAGGNTGELFF. Filled out from reference TRBV7-8 and TRBJ2-2, the complete variable domain reads GAGVSQSPRYKVAKRGQDVALRCDPISGHVSLFWYQQALGQGPEFLTYFQNEAQLDKSGLPSDRFFAERPEGSVSTLKIQRTQQEDSAVYLCASSSAGGNTGELFFGEGSRLTVL.

This clonotype appeared many times. The V call is TRBV28, the J call TRBJ1-3, with TRBD1 matching 10 bases. Germline lookup yields CDR1 MDHEN and CDR2 SYDVKM. This CDR3 has 16 amino acids. The V and J ends lost 5 bases and 2 bases, in that order; junction bases with no gene match: 6. CDR3 region: CASSRDRGFTGNTIYF. CDR3 nucleotide sequence: TGTGCCAGCAGTCGGGACAGGGGATTTACTGGAAACACCATATATTTT.

This clonotype was seen at least ten times. This chain connects TRBV2 to TRBJ2-7; TRBD2 aligns across 7 bases. Trimming took 6 bases from V and 2 from J; bases not matched to a gene: 4. The CDR3 length is 13 residues. The germline CDR1 and CDR2 sequences are SNHLY and FYNNEI. The CDR3 protein is CASSRDYTYEQYF. The CDR3 region has the DNA TGTGCCAGCAGCCGGGACTACACCTACGAGCAGTACTTC.

For this clonotype: Since the CDR3 does not end with the conserved phenylalanine or tryptophan, this likely comes from a read error. No DNA is shown, since the ends of the CDR3 on it are uncertain; the CDR3 is the one TCRdb lists. The rearrangement uses TRBV7-2 and TRBJ1-6; the table assigns TRBD1, which was not confirmed against the DNA. The CDR3 spans 10 amino acids, including both terminal residues. Germline V gene lookup returns CDR1 SGHTA and CDR2 FQGNSA. CDR3: CASSLGTTQV.

This clonotype occurred a few times. The rearrangement joins TRBV11-1 to TRBJ1-1; TRBD1 is a possible D gene (6 bases). V was cut by 4 bases and J by 0 bases, with 24 bases left in between. Germline-derived CDR1 and CDR2 are SGHAT and FQDESV (reference sequence). The CDR3 is made up of 19 amino acids. The CDR3 sequence is CASSSTLGGHLKLNTEAFF. CDR3 in DNA: TGTGCCAGCAGCTCAACGTTAGGGGGTCACCTCAAATTGAACACTGAAGCTTTCTTT.

This clonotype was picked up many times. The germline gene is not matched at one end of the junction; a read error may be the cause. The genes are TRBV29-1 and TRBJ2-5, with TRBD2 as a possible D gene (7 bases). The CDR3 totals 13 residues. Germline CDR1 reads SQVTM; CDR2 reads ANQGSEA. CDR3 sequence reads: CSVEDQFRGANHF. The DNA for the CDR3 is TGCAGCGTTGAAGATCAGTTCCGGGGGGCGAACCACTTC.

The chain combines TRBV28 with TRBJ2-1, with a possible D match to TRBD2 (6 bases). V lost 6 bases to trimming and J lost 5 bases, with 14 bases between them. This CDR3 region has 14 residues. Germline V gene sequence: CDR1 MDHEN, CDR2 SYDVKM. CDR3 DNA sequence: TGTGCCAGCAGAACCTTGGGACTGAACAATGAGCAGTTCTTC. Protein: CASRTLGLNNEQFF.